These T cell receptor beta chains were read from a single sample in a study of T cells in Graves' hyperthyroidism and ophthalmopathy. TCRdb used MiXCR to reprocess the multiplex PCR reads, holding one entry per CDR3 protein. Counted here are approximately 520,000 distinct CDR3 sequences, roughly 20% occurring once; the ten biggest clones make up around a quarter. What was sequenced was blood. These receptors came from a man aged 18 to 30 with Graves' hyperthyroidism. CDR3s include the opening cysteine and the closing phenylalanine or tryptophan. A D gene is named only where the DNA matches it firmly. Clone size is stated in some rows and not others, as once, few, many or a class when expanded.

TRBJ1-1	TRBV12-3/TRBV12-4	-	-	TGTGCCAGCAGTCTGGGACACGTCTTGAACACTGAAGCTTTCTTT	CASSLGHVLNTEAFF
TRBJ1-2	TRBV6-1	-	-	TGTGCCAGCAGTGAAGGCGGACTGAGCATTTATGGCTACACCTTC	CASSEGGLSIYGYTF
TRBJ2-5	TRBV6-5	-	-	TGTGCCAGCAGTTACTTTGACAGACAAGAGACCCAGTACTTC	CASSYFDRQETQYF
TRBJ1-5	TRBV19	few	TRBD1	TGTGCCAGCAGGACAGGGGGAGTTCAGCCCCAGCATTTT	CASRTGGVQPQHF
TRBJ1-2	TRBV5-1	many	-	TGCGCCAGCAGTCTACTCAGCAGGGACTATGGCTACACCTTC	CASSLLSRDYGYTF
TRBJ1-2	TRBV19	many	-	TGTGCCAGCGCGATTAATAGGGGCGGCTACACCTTC	CASAINRGGYTF
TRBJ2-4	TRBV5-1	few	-	TGCGCCAGCAGCTCAGGGGCGCCAGGCACTGGGGCAGGCGCCAAAAACATTCAGTACTTC	CASSSGAPGTGAGAKNIQYF
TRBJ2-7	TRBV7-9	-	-	TGTGCCAGCAGCTTAGGACGCGGGGTAGACGAGCAGTACTTC	CASSLGRGVDEQYF
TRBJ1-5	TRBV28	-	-	TGTGCCAGCAGTTTAGGAACAGATCATAGCAATCAGCCCCAGCATTTT	CASSLGTDHSNQPQHF
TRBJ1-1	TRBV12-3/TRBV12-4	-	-	TGTGCCAGCAGTGGATTTGAAGCTTTCTTT	CASSGFEAFF
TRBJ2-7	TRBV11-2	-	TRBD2	TGTGCCAGCAGCTTCGCTAGCGGGGGCCTCTACGAGCAGGACTTC	CASSFASGGLYEQDF
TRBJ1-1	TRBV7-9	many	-	TGTGCCAGCAGGGGGGGCACAGCTACTGAAGCTTTCTTT	CASRGGTATEAFF
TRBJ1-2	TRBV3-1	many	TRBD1	TGTGCCAGCAGCCCTTTGGACAGGGGATATGGCTACACCTTC	CASSPLDRGYGYTF
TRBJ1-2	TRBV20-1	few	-	TGCAGTGCTAGCGAGATACCTAACTATGGCTACACCTTC	CSASEIPNYGYTF
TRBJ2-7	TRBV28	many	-	TGTGCCAGCAGTTTTAGATCACCCGGACAGAGCTTACGCGAGGACTTC	CASSFRSPGQSLREDF
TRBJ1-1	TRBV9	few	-	TGTGCCAGCAGCGCTCAAACCGAAGCTTTCTTT	CASSAQTEAFF
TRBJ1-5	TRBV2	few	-	TGTGCCAGCAGTGAAGCGATGAACTTCAATCAGCCCCAGCATTTT	CASSEAMNFNQPQHF
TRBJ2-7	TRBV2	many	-	TGTGCCAGCTCCTCAGGTATCGGGGCATCTGAGCAGTACTTC	CASSSGIGASEQYF
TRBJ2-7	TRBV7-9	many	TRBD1	TGTGCCAGCAGCCCCCGGGACAGAACTCCCTACGAGCAGTACTTC	CASSPRDRTPYEQYF
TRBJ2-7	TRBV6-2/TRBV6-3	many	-	TGTGCCAGCAGTCCGGCGACCAAGGACGAGCAGTACTTC	CASSPATKDEQYF
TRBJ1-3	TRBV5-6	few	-	TGTGCCAGCAGCTTAGGCTCGGGACGGTACTCTGGAAACACCATATATTTT	CASSLGSGRYSGNTIYF
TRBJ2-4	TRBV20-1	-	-	TGCAGTGTAGTTGGCCCTACTGCCAAAAACATTCAGTACTTC	CSVVGPTAKNIQYF
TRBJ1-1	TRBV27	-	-	TGTGCCAGCAGTTTATCTAACGGGGGCACTGAAGCTTTCTTT	CASSLSNGGTEAFF
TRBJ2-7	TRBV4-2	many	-	TGTGCCAGCAGCCCACCAAACTCCTACGAGCAGTACTTC	CASSPPNSYEQYF
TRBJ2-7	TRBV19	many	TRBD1	TGTGCCAGTAGTATAGCAGGGGGCGTTGGAAGCGACGAGCAGTACTTC	CASSIAGGVGSDEQYF
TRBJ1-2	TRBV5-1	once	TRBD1	TGCGCCAGCAGCAGGGTGCCGGGACAGCTTGAGGCTGGCTACACCTTC	CASSRVPGQLEAGYTF
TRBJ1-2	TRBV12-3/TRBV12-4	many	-	TGTGCCAGCAGTTTCTGGCAGACCTATGGCTACACCTTC	CASSFWQTYGYTF
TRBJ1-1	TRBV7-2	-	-	TGTGCCAGCAGCGATCAACGGCAGGGGAGAGCTTTCTTT	CASSDQRQGRAFF
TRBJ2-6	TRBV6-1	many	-	TGTGCCTGCCGTGCGTTCTCTGGGGCCAACGTCCTGACTTTC	CACRAFSGANVLTF
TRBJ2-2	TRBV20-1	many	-	TGCAGTGCTAGAGGACAGGCCATCAACACCGGGGAGCTGTTTTTT	CSARGQAINTGELFF
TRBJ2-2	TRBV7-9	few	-	TGTGCCAGCAGCCCACCATGGAACACCGGGGAGCTGTTTTTT	CASSPPWNTGELFF
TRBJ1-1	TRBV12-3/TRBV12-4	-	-	TGTGCCAGCAGTTCGACAGCGGGGGGCACTGAATCTTTCTTT	CASSSTAGGTESFF
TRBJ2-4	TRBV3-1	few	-	TGTGCCAGCAGCCTCCGACGGGATCTAGCCAAAAACATTCAGTACTTC	CASSLRRDLAKNIQYF
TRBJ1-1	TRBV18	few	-	TGTGCCAGCTCACCGAGTTCTGAAATGAACACTGAAGCTTTCTTT	CASSPSSEMNTEAFF
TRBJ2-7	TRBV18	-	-	TGTGCCAGCTCACCGACGGGGGGCAGTAGGACCTACGAGCAGTACTTC	CASSPTGGSRTYEQYF
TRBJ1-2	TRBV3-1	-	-	TGTGCCAGCAGCCAAGATCAAGGGGATTACTATGGCTACACCTTC	CASSQDQGDYYGYTF
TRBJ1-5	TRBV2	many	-	TGTGCCAGCAGAGGAATAAAGGATGGCAATCAGCCCCAGCATTTT	CASRGIKDGNQPQHF
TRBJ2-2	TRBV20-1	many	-	TGCAGTGTTAAGGCCCGCGCAGGGGATACCGGGGAGCTGTTTTTT	CSVKARAGDTGELFF
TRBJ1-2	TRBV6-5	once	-	TGTGCCAGCAGTTACCTCGACGGAGGCTACACCTTC	CASSYLDGGYTF
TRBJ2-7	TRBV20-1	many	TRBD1	TGCAGTGCTCACCGGGACAGATCCTACGAGCAGTACTTC	CSAHRDRSYEQYF
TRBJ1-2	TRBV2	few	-	TGTGCCAGCAGCCCGAATGAAGGGGTCAGCTACACCTTC	CASSPNEGVSYTF
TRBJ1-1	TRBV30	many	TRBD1	TGTGCCTGGACTCGGAGCAGGGGGCTGGGCACTGAAGCTTTCTTT	CAWTRSRGLGTEAFF
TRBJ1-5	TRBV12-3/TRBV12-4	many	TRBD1	TGTGCCAGCAGTGGTGAAGGGGGCTGGAATCAGCCCCAGCATTTT	CASSGEGGWNQPQHF
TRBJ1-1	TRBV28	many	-	TGTGCCAGCAGTTCTAGGGCGAGGGTCGGGGTTAGCACTGAAGCTTTCTTT	CASSSRARVGVSTEAFF
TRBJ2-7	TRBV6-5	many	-	TGTGCCAGCAGTTACTCTGGACAGCTAGCGTACGAGCAGTACTTC	CASSYSGQLAYEQYF
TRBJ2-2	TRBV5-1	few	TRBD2	TGCGCCAGCAGACAACTAGCGGGGGGCGCGAACACCGGGGAGCTGTTTTTT	CASRQLAGGANTGELFF
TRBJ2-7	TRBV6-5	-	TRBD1	TGTGCCAGCAGTTACTCTATTACAGGGGCGTCGGGGGAGCAGTACTTC	CASSYSITGASGEQYF
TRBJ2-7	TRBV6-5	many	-	TGTGCCAGCAGTCGGCAGTACGAGCAGTACTTC	CASSRQYEQYF
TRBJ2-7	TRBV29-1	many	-	TGCAGCGTTGCTGGCCGGGGCAATTCCTACGAGCAGTACTTC	CSVAGRGNSYEQYF
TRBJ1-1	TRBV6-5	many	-	TGTGCCAGCAGTTACACGCAGCTGAACACTGAAGCTTTCTTT	CASSYTQLNTEAFF
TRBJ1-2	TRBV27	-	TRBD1	TGTGCCAGCAGTTTGGCAGGGGGTCCCACTGGCTACACCTTC	CASSLAGGPTGYTF
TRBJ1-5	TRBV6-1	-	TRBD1	TGTGCCAGCAGACCGGGACAGAATCAGCCCCGGCATTTT	CASRPGQNQPRHF
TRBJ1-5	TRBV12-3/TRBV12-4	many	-	TGTGCCAGCAGTTTGGGGGGTTTCAGCAATCAGCCCCAGCATTTT	CASSLGGFSNQPQHF
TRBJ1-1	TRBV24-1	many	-	TGTGCCACCAGAGGATGGGACACTGAAGCTTTCTTT	CATRGWDTEAFF